This is a list of T cell receptor beta chains from one sample in a study of shared clonotypes between healthy human individuals. Produced via immunoSEQ multiplex PCR; TCRdb's table is partial and in-frame only. The repertoire holds 490,000 or so clones, with 65% to 80% as singletons. The sequenced sample consisted of PBMCs. These receptors originate from a woman between 40 and 50 years old in good health. Some clones in this sample may be carry-over from other donors' samples. Both conserved end residues are part of each CDR3. Each record gives: J gene, clone size, V gene, D gene, CDR3 protein, CDR3 DNA. The D gene is left open where the match is weak. Clone size is shown for a subset of rows, as once, few, many or a class of expanded clone.

TRBJ2-2	.	TRBV5-1	.	CASSLGMNTGELFF	TGCGCCAGCAGCTTGGGCATGAACACCGGGGAGCTGTTTTTT
TRBJ1-1	.	TRBV10-3	.	CAISGGFNTEAFF	TGTGCCATCAGTGGGGGATTTAACACTGAAGCTTTCTTT
TRBJ2-1	.	TRBV6-5	TRBD1	CASSFHRGSSEFF	TGTGCCAGCAGTTTCCACAGGGGCAGCTCTGAGTTCTTC
TRBJ1-2	.	TRBV28	.	CATTRGGRVGYTF	TGTGCTACTACAAGGGGGGGCAGGGTTGGCTACACCTTC
TRBJ2-1	.	TRBV14	TRBD2	CASSPGTSGRREQFF	TGTGCCAGCAGCCCAGGGACTAGCGGGAGACGGGAGCAGTTCTTC
TRBJ2-7	.	TRBV28	.	CASSPQGQGGGSSYEQYF	TGTGCCAGCAGTCCCCAAGGACAGGGAGGGGGGAGCTCCTACGAGCAGTACTTC
TRBJ1-1	.	TRBV9	.	CASSSPGEYTEAFF	TGTGCCAGCAGCTCGCCGGGGGAATACACTGAAGCTTTCTTT
TRBJ2-3	.	TRBV5-1	TRBD1	CASSLGQGLTDTQYF	TGCGCCAGCAGCCTGGGACAGGGTTTGACAGATACGCAGTATTTT
TRBJ2-7	.	TRBV6-6	.	CASSSLGGEYEQYF	TGTGCCAGCAGTAGTCTTGGGGGAGAGTACGAGCAGTACTTC
TRBJ2-7	few	TRBV5-4	TRBD2	CASRTGTSSYEQYF	TGTGCCAGCAGGACCGGGACTAGCTCCTACGAGCAGTACTTC
TRBJ2-2	once	TRBV2	.	CASSERSTVTGELFF	TGTGCCAGCAGTGAAAGGTCGACAGTTACCGGGGAGCTGTTTTTT
TRBJ1-1	.	TRBV6-6	TRBD1	CASSFRGGDTEAFF	TGTGCCAGCAGTTTCAGGGGGGGGGACACTGAAGCTTTCTTT
TRBJ2-1	.	TRBV27	TRBD2	CASSPYTSGAYNEQFF	TGTGCCAGCAGTCCGTATACTAGCGGGGCCTACAATGAGCAGTTCTTC
TRBJ2-1	.	TRBV7-9	TRBD2	CASSTRLAARDEQFF	TGTGCCAGCAGCACACGACTAGCGGCAAGGGATGAGCAGTTCTTC
TRBJ2-2	.	TRBV29-1	.	CSVSIGGDTGELFF	TGCAGCGTCTCCATAGGAGGGGACACCGGGGAGCTGTTTTTT
TRBJ2-3	.	TRBV10-3	.	CATTDGDTDTQYF	TGTGCCACGACGGACGGGGACACAGATACGCAGTATTTT
TRBJ2-7	.	TRBV6-5	.	CATTPPGGPSREQYF	TGTGCCACAACCCCGCCAGGGGGGCCCTCGCGGGAGCAGTACTTC
TRBJ1-3	.	TRBV5-1	.	CASSAQGRGNTIYF	TGCGCCAGCAGCGCCCAGGGGAGGGGAAACACCATATATTTT
TRBJ2-5	.	TRBV5-6	TRBD1	CASSSLTGRGETQYF	TGTGCCAGCAGCTCACTGACAGGGCGCGGAGAGACCCAGTACTTC
TRBJ2-1	.	TRBV5-6	TRBD2	CASSQLFSGLYNEQFF	TGTGCCAGCAGCCAGCTCTTTAGCGGGCTTTACAATGAGCAGTTCTTC
TRBJ2-5	once	TRBV5-4	TRBD2	CASSLVGLAGGRETQYF	TGTGCCAGCAGCTTGGTCGGACTAGCGGGAGGGAGGGAGACCCAGTACTTC
TRBJ2-7	few	TRBV14	.	CASSRRVGRYHEQYF	TGTGCCAGCAGCCGAAGAGTAGGGAGGTACCACGAGCAGTACTTC
TRBJ2-4	.	TRBV19	.	CASSIGRENIQYF	TGTGCCAGTAGTATCGGCCGGGAAAACATTCAGTACTTC
TRBJ1-6	few	TRBV30	.	CAWSVSGTGNSPLHF	TGTGCCTGGAGTGTATCCGGGACGGGGAATTCACCCCTCCACTTT
TRBJ1-5	.	TRBV7-9	TRBD1	CASSPGGTGGNQPQHF	TGTGCCAGCAGCCCCGGAGGGACAGGGGGGAATCAGCCCCAGCATTTT
TRBJ2-1	.	TRBV6-6	.	CASSRSGPSSYNEQFF	TGTGCCAGCAGCCGGAGCGGGCCGAGCTCCTACAATGAGCAGTTCTTC
TRBJ1-2	once	TRBV5-8	.	CASSFAVYGYTF	TGTGCCAGCAGCTTCGCAGTCTATGGCTACACCTTC
TRBJ2-1	.	TRBV7-2	.	CASSLASLGEQFF	TGTGCCAGCAGCTTAGCTAGCCTAGGTGAGCAGTTCTTC
TRBJ1-3	.	TRBV28	.	CASSSPQKGPKGNTIYF	TGTGCCAGCAGTTCCCCCCAGAAGGGGCCGAAGGGAAACACCATATATTTT
TRBJ2-3	.	TRBV27	.	CASSPPLTDTQYF	TGTGCCAGCAGTCCCCCTCTTACAGATACGCAGTATTTT
TRBJ1-5	.	TRBV28	.	CASSLGFGRGNQPQHF	TGTGCCAGCAGTTTGGGTTTCGGCAGGGGCAATCAGCCCCAGCATTTT